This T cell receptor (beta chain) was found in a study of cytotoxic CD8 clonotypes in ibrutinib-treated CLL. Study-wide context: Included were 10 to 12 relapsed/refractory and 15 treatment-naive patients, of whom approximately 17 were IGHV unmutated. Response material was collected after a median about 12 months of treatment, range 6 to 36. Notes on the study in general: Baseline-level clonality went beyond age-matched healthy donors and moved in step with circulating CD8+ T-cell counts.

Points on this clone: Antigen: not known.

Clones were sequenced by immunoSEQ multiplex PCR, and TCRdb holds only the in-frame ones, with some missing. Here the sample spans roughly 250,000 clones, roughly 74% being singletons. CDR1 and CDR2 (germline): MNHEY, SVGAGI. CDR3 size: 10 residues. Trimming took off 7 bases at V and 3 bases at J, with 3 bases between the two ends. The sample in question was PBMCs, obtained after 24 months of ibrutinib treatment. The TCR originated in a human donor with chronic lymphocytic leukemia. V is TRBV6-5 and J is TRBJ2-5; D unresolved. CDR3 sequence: CASTKETQYF. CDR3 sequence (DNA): TGTGCCAGCACCAAAGAGACCCAGTACTTC.